Presented here are 27 T cell receptor beta chains from one specimen sequenced in a study of CD8+CD57+ T cells in acquired aplastic anemia. Whoever was chosen for sequencing had shown CD8+CD57+ cell expansion by flow cytometry. Profiling of TCR beta VDJ combinations and CDR3 sequences used genomic DNA as template. A single record per CDR3 protein comes from TCRdb applying MiXCR to the reads. The sample lists roughly 280,000 distinct CDR3 sequences, about 50% seen once, with 1% to 1.5% in the top ten. The sample was sorted CD4+, CD8+, or CD8+CD57+ T cells (not recorded which) from PBMCs. The receptor set was obtained from a human donor with aplastic anemia.

V gene TRBV20-1 combines with J gene TRBJ1-6, with D perhaps TRBD1 (5 bases). Trimming took off 6 bases at V and 7 bases at J, with 13 bases between the two ends. This CDR3 spans 13 amino acids. CDR1 and CDR2 from the germline V gene are DFQATT and SNEGSKA (reference sequence). The CDR3 protein is CSAYKGVNSPLHF. The CDR3 bases are TGCAGTGCCTACAAAGGGGTAAATTCACCCCTCCACTTT.

This clonotype occurred many times. The chain uses TRBV19 and TRBJ1-5, with TRBD1 matching 7 bases. CDR1 and CDR2 (germline): LNHDA, SQIVND (reference sequence). The V segment lost 2 bases and the J segment 7 bases; nucleotides outside the gene matches: 8. The CDR3 covers 15 residues. The CDR3 here is CASSIQIGGGQPQHF. CDR3 sequence (DNA): TGTGCCAGTAGTATACAAATAGGGGGCGGGCAGCCCCAGCATTTT.

The J gene is TRBJ2-7, the V gene TRBV5-6; the D gene is possibly TRBD2 (6 bases). Germline loops: CDR1 SGHDT, CDR2 YYEEEE. V gave up 5 bases and J gave up 1 base, with 13 bases separating them. This CDR3 is 14 amino acids long. The CDR3 coding sequence is TGTGCCAGCAGTCCGGGGGTGGAATCCTACGAGCAGTACTTC. This encodes CASSPGVESYEQYF.

This clonotype was detected ten times or more. The V gene is TRBV9, the J gene TRBJ2-3; no clear D. The germline CDR1 and CDR2 sequences are SGDLS and YYNGEE. The CDR3 extends over 16 amino acids. V lost 4 bases and J lost 4, with 19 bases in between. The CDR3 spells CASSRVLGTPADTQYF. CDR3 DNA: TGTGCCAGCAGCCGCGTACTGGGCACTCCCGCAGATACGCAGTATTTT.

As for this clonotype: This likely comes from a read error, as the CDR3 has no conserved phenylalanine or tryptophan at its end. The DNA is omitted, as the CDR3 cannot be located on it reliably, and the CDR3 follows TCRdb's listing. This sequence joins TRBV2 and TRBJ2-5. 15 amino acids form the CDR3, both terminal residues included. CDR1 and CDR2 (germline): SNHLY, FYNNEI. CDR3 sequence: CASSLETLYGYTFGS.

CDR3 region: CATSSTGGRQPQHF. The CDR3 nucleotides read TGTGCCACCAGCAGTACAGGGGGACGCCAGCCCCAGCATTTT. V gene TRBV15 combines with J gene TRBJ1-5, with TRBD1 identical over 8 bases. The V gene's germline CDR1 is LNHNV and CDR2 YYDKDF (reference sequence). The CDR3 covers 14 residues. J lost 7 bases, V lost 3 bases, and 5 bases had no gene match. Using reference TRBV15 and TRBJ1-5 for the parts outside the CDR3, the full variable domain is DAMVIQNPRYQVTQFGKPVTLSCSQTLNHNVMYWYQQKSSQAPKLLFHYYDKDFNNEADTPDNFQSRRPNTSFCFLDIRSPGLGDTAMYLCATSSTGGRQPQHFGDGTRLSIL.

The CDR3 DNA is TGTGCCAGCAGTGGCCAGGGTCATGGGACCCAGTACTTC. It translates to CASSGQGHGTQYF. This chain connects TRBV2 to TRBJ2-5, with TRBD1 as a possible D gene (5 bases). Germline assignment: CDR1 SNHLY and CDR2 FYNNEI. This CDR3 is 13 amino acids long. V shed 4 bases and J shed 7 bases, with 13 bases lying between them.

The rearrangement uses TRBV7-8 and TRBJ2-5; a possible D gene is TRBD1 (6 bases). Per germline, CDR1 SGHVS and CDR2 FQNEAQ. V was shortened by 2 bases and J by 9 bases, with 16 bases between the two germline ends. This CDR3 has 14 residues. CDR3 region: CASSLRQAPQPQYF. The DNA for the CDR3 is TGTGCCAGCAGCTTAAGACAGGCTCCTCAGCCCCAGTACTTC.

This clonotype was detected many times. The chain joins TRBV6-5 to TRBJ1-1; possibly TRBD1 for D (5 bases). Germline CDR1 MNHEY, CDR2 SVGAGI. The V end lost 7 bases, the J end lost 2 bases, and 17 bases lay between the germline ends. CDR3 length equals 15 residues. Here the CDR3 reads CASTSGGGENTEAFF. Here the CDR3 DNA reads TGTGCCAGCACCTCGGGGGGGGGTGAAAACACTGAAGCTTTCTTT.

The V gene is TRBV10-2, the J gene TRBJ1-2; D uncertain. Trimming left V 3 bases short and J 4 bases short, with 9 bases between. The CDR3 is made up of 13 amino acids. The germline V gene has CDR1 WSHSY and CDR2 SAAADI. The CDR3 protein is CASSEVDSYGYTF. In nucleotides, the CDR3 is TGCGCCAGCAGTGAAGTCGACTCCTATGGCTACACCTTC.

The chain couples TRBV24-1 to TRBJ2-7; 12 bases align to TRBD1. CDR3 size: 14 residues. CDR1 is KGHDR, CDR2 SFDVKD, per germline. Trimming cost V 6 bases and J 6 bases; bases outside gene matches: 5. The CDR3, as DNA: TGTGCCACCAGTCCTGGGACAGGGGGCCGCGAGCAGTACTTC. Translation gives CATSPGTGGREQYF.

The chain carries TRBV7-8 and TRBJ2-1, with D maybe TRBD2 (6 bases). This CDR3 is 14 amino acids long. CDR1 is SGHVS, CDR2 FQNEAQ, per germline. Trimming shortened V by 1 base and J by 8 bases, and 12 bases separated the two germline ends. The CDR3 region has the DNA TGTGCCAGCAGCTTAGATATCAGCGGGTATGAGCAGTTCTTC. This encodes CASSLDISGYEQFF.

Remarks on this clonotype: One end of the junction does not line up with germline, which may come from a read error. The V call is TRBV24-1, the J call TRBJ2-1; no firm D call. The CDR3 loop spans 15 amino acids. Germline V gives CDR1 KGHDR, CDR2 SFDVKD. The CDR3 coding sequence is TGTGCCACCAGTGGAGGCAGAGGATCCTACGATGAGCAGTTCTTC. Protein: CATSGGRGSYDEQFF.

This clonotype was counted once. V is TRBV5-1 and J is TRBJ2-7; 11 nucleotides align to TRBD2. CDR3 length equals 15 residues. Germline V gene sequence: CDR1 SGHRS, CDR2 YFSETQ. The trim removed 0 bases at V and 2 bases at J, leaving 1 base unmatched. CDR3 bases: TGCGCCAGCAGCTTGGCGGGACTAGCGGCCTACGAGCAGTACTTC. As protein: CASSLAGLAAYEQYF.

V usage is TRBV10-3 and J usage is TRBJ1-1, with a tentative D call TRBD1 (6 bases). The germline gives CDR1 ENHRY, CDR2 SYGVKD. The V end lost 2 bases, the J end lost 0 bases, and 13 bases lay between the germline ends. CDR3 length: 16 residues. CDR3 sequence reads: CAISEGQQGMNTEAFF. The CDR3 DNA sequence: TGTGCCATCAGTGAGGGACAGCAAGGCATGAACACTGAAGCTTTCTTT.

This sequence joins TRBV19 and TRBJ2-7; TRBD1 matches 7 bases. J gave up 3 bases and V 2 bases, and 4 bases lay outside the gene matches. The CDR3 has 14 residues. CDR1 and CDR2 from the germline V gene are LNHDA and SQIVND (reference sequence). The CDR3 loop is CASSISDRYYEQYF. As DNA, the CDR3 is TGTGCCAGTAGTATATCGGACAGGTACTACGAGCAGTACTTC.

V and J are TRBV9 and TRBJ1-1; D uncertain. The CDR3 sequence is 14 residues long. The V gene's germline CDR1 is SGDLS and CDR2 YYNGEE. Trimming stripped 4 bases from V and 4 bases from J, with 14 bases between. CDR3 coding DNA: TGTGCCAGCAGCCGAGGAGTAGGGCGCACTGAAGCTTTCTTT. Translation gives CASSRGVGRTEAFF. Full variable domain (missing parts from reference TRBV9 and TRBJ1-1): DSGVTQTPKHLITATGQRVTLRCSPRSGDLSVYWYQQSLDQGLQFLIQYYNGEERAKGNILERFSAQQFPDLHSELNLSSLELGDSALYFCASSRGVGRTEAFFGQGTRLTVV.

Of note for this clonotype: This clone may be a read error of a much larger clone one base away. The rearrangement joins TRBV7-9 to TRBJ2-7; 9 nucleotides match TRBD1. Germline CDR1 is SEHNR and CDR2 is FQNEAQ (reference sequence). This CDR3 region has 14 residues. CDR3 residues: CASSVRQGDYKQHF. The CDR3 DNA reads TGTGCCAGCAGCGTAAGACAGGGGGACTACAAGCAGCACTTC.

V usage is TRBV12-3 or TRBV12-4 and J usage is TRBJ2-3, with 7 bases lining up with TRBD2. The V segment lost 4 bases and the J segment 2 bases; nucleotides outside the gene matches: 6. The CDR3 length is 15 residues. CDR3 DNA sequence: TGTGCCAGCAGTTCGTGGACTAGACCCACAGATACGCAGTATTTT. This encodes CASSSWTRPTDTQYF.

This chain uses TRBV29-1 with TRBJ2-3; 7 nucleotides align to TRBD1. Germline V lookup: CDR1 SQVTM, CDR2 ANQGSEA. The CDR3 has 18 residues. The ends lost 5 bases at V and 2 bases at J; junction bases unmatched: 19. The CDR3 bases are TGCAGCGTTTACGCGACAGCCGAGGACAGGAAGAACACAGATACGCAGTATTTT. Its translation: CSVYATAEDRKNTDTQYF.

This clonotype was seen ten or more times. The chain couples TRBV7-2 to TRBJ2-1; D possibly corresponds to TRBD2 (7 bases). CDR1 and CDR2 (germline): SGHTA, FQGNSA. Trimming shortened V by 3 bases and J by 2 bases, and 8 bases separated the two germline ends. This CDR3 contains 14 residues. CDR3 sequence (DNA): TGTGCCAGCAGCTTCGGGGGGCCCTACAATGAGCAGTTCTTC. Protein sequence: CASSFGGPYNEQFF.

The chain employs TRBV5-1 and TRBJ2-6; no clear D. Germline CDR1 and CDR2: SGHRS and YFSETQ. V was clipped by 0 bases and J by 1 base, with 8 bases between them. The CDR3 contains 16 residues. The CDR3 reads CASSLGAGSGANVLTF. The CDR3 DNA follows: TGCGCCAGCAGCTTGGGTGCAGGATCTGGGGCCAACGTCCTGACTTTC.

V usage is TRBV4-1 and J usage is TRBJ1-1; maybe TRBD1 (5 bases). Per germline, CDR1 MGHRA and CDR2 YSYEKL. The CDR3 extends over 15 amino acids. V shed 6 bases and J shed 3 bases, with 17 bases lying between them. CDR3 region: CASSGGQGGHTEAFF. CDR3 DNA: TGCGCCAGCAGTGGAGGGCAGGGAGGTCACACTGAAGCTTTCTTT.

A word on this clonotype: At one of its ends the junction is not consistent with the germline gene, which may arise from a read error. The V and J genes are TRBV7-3 and TRBJ2-1; D not certain. From germline, CDR1 is SGHTA and CDR2 FQGTGA. The CDR3 spans 11 residues. The CDR3 bases are TGTGCCTGCAGCTCCGGTTATGAGCAGTTCTTC. This sequence encodes CACSSGYEQFF. Using reference TRBV7-3 and TRBJ2-1 for the parts outside the CDR3, the full variable domain is GAGVSQTPSNKVTEKGKYVELRCDPISGHTALYWYRQSLGQGPEFLIYFQGTGAADDSGLPNDRFFAVRPEGSVSTLKIQRTERGDSAVYLCACSSGYEQFFGPGTRLTVL.

V and J are TRBV15 and TRBJ2-2; TRBD2 matches at 10 bases. Trimming at V came to 8 bases and at J to 6 bases, leaving 15 bases not matched to a gene. The germline gives CDR1 LNHNV, CDR2 YYDKDF (reference sequence). The length of the CDR3 is 17 residues. The CDR3 loop is CATHSSQRAGGSGELFF. The DNA of the CDR3 is TGTGCCACCCACTCGTCTCAGCGAGCGGGAGGGTCCGGGGAGCTGTTTTTT.

The chain recombines TRBV7-3 with TRBJ2-6; 7 nucleotides align to TRBD1. Germline V gene sequence: CDR1 SGHTA, CDR2 FQGTGA. After removal of 5 bases from V and 2 bases from J, the junction contained 3 bases not matched to a gene. This CDR3 spans 15 amino acids. The CDR3 sequence is CASSKTGAGANVLTF. Written as DNA, the CDR3 is TGTGCCAGCAGCAAAACAGGGGCTGGGGCCAACGTCCTGACTTTC. Full variable domain (rest looked up from reference TRBV7-3 and TRBJ2-6): GAGVSQTPSNKVTEKGKYVELRCDPISGHTALYWYRQSLGQGPEFLIYFQGTGAADDSGLPNDRFFAVRPEGSVSTLKIQRTERGDSAVYLCASSKTGAGANVLTFGAGSRLTVL.

Note on this clonotype: Without the conserved terminal phenylalanine or tryptophan, this CDR3 likely stems from a read error. For the CDR3, the DNA is TGTGCTAGCAGTTACTCAATTCCCTCCGGGAGCCACGGCGACGAGCAGTACCTC. Translated: CASSYSIPSGSHGDEQYL. The chain is built from TRBV6-5 and TRBJ2-7, with TRBD2 as a possible D gene (6 bases). Germline CDR1 reads MNHEY; CDR2 reads SVGAGI. This CDR3 region has 18 residues.